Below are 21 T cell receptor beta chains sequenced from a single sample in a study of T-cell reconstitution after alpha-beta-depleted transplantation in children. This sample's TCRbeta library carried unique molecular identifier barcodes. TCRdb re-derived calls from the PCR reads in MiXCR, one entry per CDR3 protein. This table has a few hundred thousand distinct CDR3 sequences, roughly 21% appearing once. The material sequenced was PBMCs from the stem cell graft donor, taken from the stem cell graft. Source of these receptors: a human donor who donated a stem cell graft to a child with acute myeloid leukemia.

CDR3 loop: CASANASPVTDTQYF. CDR3 sequence (DNA): TGTGCCAGCGCCAACGCGTCCCCGGTAACAGATACGCAGTATTTT. The chain uses TRBV12-3 or TRBV12-4 and TRBJ2-3, with unresolved D. The CDR3 length is 15 residues. V lost 8 bases to trimming and J lost 3 bases, with 18 bases between them.

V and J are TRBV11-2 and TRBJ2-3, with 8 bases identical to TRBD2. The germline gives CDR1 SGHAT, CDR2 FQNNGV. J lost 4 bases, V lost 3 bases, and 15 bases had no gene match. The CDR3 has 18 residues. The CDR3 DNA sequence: TGTGCCAGCAGCTTTCGGAATCCAGCGGGAGTGTCGGCAGATACGCAGTATTTT. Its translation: CASSFRNPAGVSADTQYF.

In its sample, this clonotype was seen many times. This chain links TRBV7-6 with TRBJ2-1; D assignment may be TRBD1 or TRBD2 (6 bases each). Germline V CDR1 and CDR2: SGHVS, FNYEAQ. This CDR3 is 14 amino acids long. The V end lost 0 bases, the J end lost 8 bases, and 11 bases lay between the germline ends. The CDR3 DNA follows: TGTGCCAGCAGCTTAGCGGGGGGCGGTGATGAGCAGTTCTTC. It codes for CASSLAGGGDEQFF.

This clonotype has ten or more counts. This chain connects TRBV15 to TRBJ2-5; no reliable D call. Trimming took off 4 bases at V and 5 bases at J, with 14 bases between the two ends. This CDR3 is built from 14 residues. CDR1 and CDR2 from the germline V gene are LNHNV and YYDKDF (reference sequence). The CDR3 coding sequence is TGTGCCACCAGCACACAAAAGAGTTGGGAGACCCAGTACTTC. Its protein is CATSTQKSWETQYF.

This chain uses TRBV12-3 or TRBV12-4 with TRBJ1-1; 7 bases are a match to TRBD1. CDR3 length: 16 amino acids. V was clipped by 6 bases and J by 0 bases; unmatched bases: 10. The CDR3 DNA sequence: TGTGCCAGCAGCCCGGACAGGCCGGATCTGAACACTGAAGCTTTCTTT. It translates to CASSPDRPDLNTEAFF.

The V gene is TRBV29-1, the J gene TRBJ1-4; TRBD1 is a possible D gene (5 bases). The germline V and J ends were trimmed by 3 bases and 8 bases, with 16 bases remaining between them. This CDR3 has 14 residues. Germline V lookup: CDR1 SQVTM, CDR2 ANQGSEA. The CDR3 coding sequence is TGCAGCGTTGATGGTGGGGGGAATTCCGAAAAACTGTTTTTT. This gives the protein CSVDGGGNSEKLFF.

Here the CDR3 reads CASTVTGSGQPQHF. As DNA, the CDR3 is TGTGCCAGCACAGTGACAGGCTCGGGACAGCCCCAGCATTTT. The chain employs TRBV6-2 or TRBV6-3 and TRBJ1-5, with a possible D match to TRBD1 (6 bases). The CDR3 has 14 residues. V was cut by 7 bases and J by 7 bases, with 17 bases left in between. The germline V gene has CDR1 MNHEY and CDR2 SVGEGT.

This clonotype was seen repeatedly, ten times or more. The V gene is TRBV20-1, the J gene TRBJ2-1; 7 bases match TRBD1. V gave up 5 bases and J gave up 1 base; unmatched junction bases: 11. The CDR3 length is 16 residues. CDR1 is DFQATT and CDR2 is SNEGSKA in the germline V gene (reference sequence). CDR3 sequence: CSAEPRGRWSYNEQFF. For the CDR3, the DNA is TGCAGTGCTGAGCCCAGGGGGAGATGGTCCTACAATGAGCAGTTCTTC.

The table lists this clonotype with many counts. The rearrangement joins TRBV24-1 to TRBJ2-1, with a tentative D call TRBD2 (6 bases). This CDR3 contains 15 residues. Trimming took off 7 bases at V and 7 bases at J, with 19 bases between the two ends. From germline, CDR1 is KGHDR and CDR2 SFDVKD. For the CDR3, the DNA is TGTGCCACCAGACCTGGAGCTAGCGTGGGGAATGAGCAGTTCTTC. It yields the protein CATRPGASVGNEQFF.

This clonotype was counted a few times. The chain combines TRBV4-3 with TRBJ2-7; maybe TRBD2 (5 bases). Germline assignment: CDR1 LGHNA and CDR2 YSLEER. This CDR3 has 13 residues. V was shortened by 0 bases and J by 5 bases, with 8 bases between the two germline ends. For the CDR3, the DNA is TGCGCCAGCAGCCAAGATGGGAGAGACGAGCAGTACTTC. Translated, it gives CASSQDGRDEQYF.

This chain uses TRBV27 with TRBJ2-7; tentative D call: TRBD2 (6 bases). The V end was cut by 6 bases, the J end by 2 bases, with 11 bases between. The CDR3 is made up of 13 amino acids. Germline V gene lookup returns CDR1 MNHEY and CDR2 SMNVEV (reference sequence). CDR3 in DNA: TGTGCCAGCAGCGAAAGGGAGGCCTACGAGCAGTACTTC. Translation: CASSEREAYEQYF.

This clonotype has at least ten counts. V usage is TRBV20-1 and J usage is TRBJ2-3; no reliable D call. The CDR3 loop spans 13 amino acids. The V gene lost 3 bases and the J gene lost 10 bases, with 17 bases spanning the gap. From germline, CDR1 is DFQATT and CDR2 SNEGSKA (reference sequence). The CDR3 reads CSARSSIGWSQYF. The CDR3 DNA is TGCAGTGCTAGGTCGAGTATCGGATGGTCGCAGTATTTT.

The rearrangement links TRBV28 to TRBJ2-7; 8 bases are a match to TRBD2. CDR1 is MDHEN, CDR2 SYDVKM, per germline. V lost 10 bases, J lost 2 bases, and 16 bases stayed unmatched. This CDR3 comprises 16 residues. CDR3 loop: CATLGASGSKTYEQYF. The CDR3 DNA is TGTGCCACCCTTGGGGCTAGCGGGTCCAAAACCTACGAGCAGTACTTC.

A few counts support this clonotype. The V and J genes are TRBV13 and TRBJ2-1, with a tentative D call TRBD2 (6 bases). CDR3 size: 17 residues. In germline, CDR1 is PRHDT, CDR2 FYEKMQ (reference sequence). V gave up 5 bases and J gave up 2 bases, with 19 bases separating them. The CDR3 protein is CASSPHIADPAYNEQFF. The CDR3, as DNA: TGTGCCAGCAGCCCCCACATAGCGGATCCCGCCTACAATGAGCAGTTCTTC.

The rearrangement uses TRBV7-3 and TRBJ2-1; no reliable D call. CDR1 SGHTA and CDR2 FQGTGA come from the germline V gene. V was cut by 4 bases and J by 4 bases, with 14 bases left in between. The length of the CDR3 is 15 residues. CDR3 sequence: CASSSRGRGYNEQFF. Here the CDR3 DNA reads TGTGCCAGCAGCTCACGTGGACGCGGATACAATGAGCAGTTCTTC.

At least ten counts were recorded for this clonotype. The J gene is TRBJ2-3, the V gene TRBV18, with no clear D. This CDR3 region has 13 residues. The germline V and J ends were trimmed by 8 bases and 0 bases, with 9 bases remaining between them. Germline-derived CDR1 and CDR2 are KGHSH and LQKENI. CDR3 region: CASSPLSTDTQYF. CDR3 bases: TGTGCCAGCAGCCCCCTGAGCACAGATACGCAGTATTTT.

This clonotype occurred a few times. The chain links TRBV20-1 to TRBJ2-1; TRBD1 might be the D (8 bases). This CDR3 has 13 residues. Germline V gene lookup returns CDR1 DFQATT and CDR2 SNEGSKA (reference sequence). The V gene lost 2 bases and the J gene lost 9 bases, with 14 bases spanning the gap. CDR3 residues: CSARPNRGGEQFF. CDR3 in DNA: TGCAGTGCTAGACCCAACAGGGGGGGTGAGCAGTTCTTC.

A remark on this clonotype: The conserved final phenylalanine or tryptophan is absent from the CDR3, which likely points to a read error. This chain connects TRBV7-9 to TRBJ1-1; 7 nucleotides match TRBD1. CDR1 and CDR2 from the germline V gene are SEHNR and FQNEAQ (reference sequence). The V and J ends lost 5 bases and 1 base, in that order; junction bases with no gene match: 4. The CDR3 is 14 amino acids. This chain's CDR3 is CASSLQGGNTEAFL. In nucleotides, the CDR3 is TGTGCCAGCAGCCTTCAGGGGGGGAACACTGAAGCTTTCCTT.

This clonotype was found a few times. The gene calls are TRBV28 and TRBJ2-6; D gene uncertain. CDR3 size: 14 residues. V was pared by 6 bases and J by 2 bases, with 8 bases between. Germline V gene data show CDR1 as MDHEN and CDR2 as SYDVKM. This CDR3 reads CASRRSPGANVLTF. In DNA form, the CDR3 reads TGTGCCAGCAGAAGGAGCCCTGGGGCCAACGTCCTGACTTTC.

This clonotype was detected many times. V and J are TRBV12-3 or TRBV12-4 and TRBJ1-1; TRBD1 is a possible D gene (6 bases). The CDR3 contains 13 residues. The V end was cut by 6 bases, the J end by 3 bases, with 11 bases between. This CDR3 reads CASSLGGHTEAFF. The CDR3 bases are TGTGCCAGCAGCCTGGGGGGGCACACTGAAGCTTTCTTT.

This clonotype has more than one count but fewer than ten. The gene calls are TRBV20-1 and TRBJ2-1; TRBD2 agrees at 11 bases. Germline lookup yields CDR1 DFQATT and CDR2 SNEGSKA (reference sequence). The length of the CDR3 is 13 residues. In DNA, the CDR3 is TGCAGGCCCGGGACTAGCGGCTACAATGAGCAGTTCTTC. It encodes CRPGTSGYNEQFF.